Below, 2 T cell receptor beta chains from the same sample are listed, as sequenced in a study of shared clonotypes between healthy human individuals. The assay was immunoSEQ multiplex PCR, and TCRdb's table has in-frame clones only and misses some. The table records some 1.1 million clones, about 80% of them present only once. The sequenced material came from memory CD4+ T cells from PBMCs. Stated subset: CD45RA-negative fraction. These receptor sequences come from a man younger than 30 in good health. Some clones in this sample may be carry-over from other donors' samples.

The V and J genes are TRBV30 and TRBJ2-1; D unresolved. The V gene lost 0 bases and the J gene lost 10 bases, with 10 bases spanning the gap. Germline V gives CDR1 GTSNPN, CDR2 SVGIG (reference sequence). This CDR3 spans 12 amino acids. The CDR3 region is CAWSVATTEQFF. In DNA, the CDR3 is TGTGCCTGGAGTGTAGCGACCACGGAGCAGTTCTTC. Full variable domain (missing parts from reference TRBV30 and TRBJ2-1): SQTIHQWPATLVQPVGSPLSLECTVEGTSNPNLYWYRQAAGRGLQLLFYSVGIGQISSEVPQNLSASRPQDRQFILSSKKLLLSDSGFYLCAWSVATTEQFFGPGTRLTVL.

As regards this clone: The same CDR3 is also encoded by other DNA sequences in this sample. The V and J genes are TRBV5-1 and TRBJ2-3; D possibly corresponds to TRBD1 (5 bases). CDR1 is SGHRS, CDR2 YFSETQ, per germline. The CDR3 is 14 amino acids. V lost 0 bases to trimming and J lost 2 bases, with 7 bases between them. This chain's CDR3 is CASSLVGPTDTQYF. For the CDR3, the DNA is TGCGCCAGCAGCTTGGTGGGGCCCACAGATACGCAGTATTTT.